The sequence of this T cell receptor (beta chain) was determined in a study of blood T cell repertoires in COVID-19. About the study: Material from acute and convalescent COVID-19 was sourced from the United States, Italy and Spain. T cells, B-cell-depleted T cells, or PBMCs supplied cDNA or gDNA.

Libraries were prepared by immunoSEQ multiplex PCR; TCRdb keeps only in-frame clonotypes and omits some of them. This sample has 250,000 to 350,000 clones, with 86% found just once. This CDR3 comprises 14 residues. CDR1 is KGHSH, CDR2 LQKENI, per germline. V lost 8 bases to trimming and J lost 6 bases; unmatched junction nucleotides: 9. Source material: peripheral blood. The rearrangement uses TRBV18 and TRBJ1-2; 10 bases align to TRBD1. The origin of this receptor is a woman aged 50 to 65 with acute or convalescent COVID-19. The CDR3 coding sequence is TGTGCCAGCACTAAGACAGGGGGCAAGGATGGCTACACCTTC. It specifies CASTKTGGKDGYTF.